These 18 T cell receptor beta chains were all obtained from the same sample, sequenced in a study of beta chain features in type 1 diabetes listed by TCRdb under 2018. Their antigens are not known. The library was made by the immunoSEQ multiplex PCR assay. The entire isolated RNA was reverse transcribed using the High Capacity cDNA Reverse Transcription Kit, and thus expressed TCRB transcripts were sequenced. TCRdb provides this immuneACCESS table in a form limited to in-frame rearrangements. Some clones are lacking; in checked studies, under half of them reflect an unresolved V gene, and why the rest are absent is not known. This sample has hundreds of thousands of clones in its table, and over 11% of those were observed once. The top ten clones comprise just under 0.04% of the sample. On the study overall, not on this receptor specifically: In all four CD4+ subsets, TCRB CDR3 length was moderately but significantly shorter in type 1 diabetes patients.

The sequenced sample consisted of naive CD4+ T cells from blood. According to the study, the label for this sample's cell subset or site signals: true naive CD4+ T cells. These receptors were collected from a man younger than 30 with type 1 diabetes.

The chain has TRBV7-9 and TRBJ1-2, with D unclear. CDR3 size: 12 residues. In germline, CDR1 is SEHNR, CDR2 FQNEAQ (reference sequence). Trimming cost V 4 bases and J 6 bases, with 9 bases left between them. The CDR3 region has the DNA TGTGCCAGCAGCTCCAGTCGGAATGGCTACACCTTC. Its protein is CASSSSRNGYTF.

Only a few counts were recorded for this clone. The chain couples TRBV30 to TRBJ2-3; D gene uncertain. Germline V gene lookup returns CDR1 GTSNPN and CDR2 SVGIG (reference sequence). The length of the CDR3 is 12 residues. V was shortened by 3 bases and J by 6 bases, with 10 bases between the two germline ends. This chain's CDR3 is CAWRQKGDTQYF. As DNA, the CDR3 is TGTGCCTGGAGACAAAAAGGGGATACGCAGTATTTT.

This clone was observed a handful of times. The sample contains more than one DNA sequence encoding this CDR3. V usage is TRBV6-5 and J usage is TRBJ2-5, with a weak D call TRBD2 (6 bases). CDR1 is MNHEY and CDR2 is SVGAGI in the germline V gene. V was clipped by 6 bases and J by 1 base, with 15 bases between them. The CDR3 extends over 15 amino acids. The CDR3 spells CASSRTGTLQETQYF. The CDR3, as DNA: TGTGCCAGCAGCCGCACCGGGACTCTCCAAGAGACCCAGTACTTC.

The rearrangement uses TRBV27 and TRBJ2-1; perhaps TRBD2 as D (7 bases). The CDR3 covers 14 residues. The V and J ends lost 8 bases and 0 bases respectively, with 11 bases between them. The germline V gene has CDR1 MNHEY and CDR2 SMNVEV (reference sequence). In DNA form, the CDR3 reads TGTGCCAGCGGGGGGGCCCTCTCCTACAATGAGCAGTTCTTC. Translated, it gives CASGGALSYNEQFF.

The V and J genes are TRBV30 and TRBJ1-1; 9 bases align to TRBD1. Germline V gene sequence: CDR1 GTSNPN, CDR2 SVGIG (reference sequence). CDR3 length: 14 amino acids. Trimming cost V 4 bases and J 10 bases; bases outside gene matches: 13. The CDR3 DNA sequence: TGTGCCTGGATACCCATGTTCTGGGACAGGGTAGCTTTCTTT. It is translated as CAWIPMFWDRVAFF.

This clone was picked up a small number of times. Additional DNA sequences in this sample encode the identical CDR3. The chain employs TRBV5-1 and TRBJ1-2; TRBD1 aligns across 7 bases. The length of the CDR3 is 12 residues. Trimming removed 2 bases from V and 8 bases from J; junction bases left unmatched: 3. Germline V lookup: CDR1 SGHRS, CDR2 YFSETQ. As DNA, the CDR3 is TGCGCCAGCAGCTTAACAGGGGAAGGCTACACCTTC. As protein: CASSLTGEGYTF. Filled out from reference TRBV5-1 and TRBJ1-2, the complete variable domain reads KAGVTQTPRYLIKTRGQQVTLSCSPISGHRSVSWYQQTPGQGLQFLFEYFSETQRNKGNFPGRFSGRQFSNSRSEMNVSTLELGDSALYLCASSLTGEGYTFGSGTRLTVV.

This clone occurred a few times. The chain recombines TRBV29-1 with TRBJ1-1, with D unclear. With 4 bases removed from V and 4 bases from J, the gap between germline ends came to 16 bases. Germline CDR1 is SQVTM and CDR2 is ANQGSEA. The CDR3 totals 14 residues. Written as DNA, the CDR3 is TGCAGCGTTGGCGGCGGAGGGTTTGGCACTGAAGCTTTCTTT. Encoded protein: CSVGGGGFGTEAFF.

This clone was found a few times. The chain carries TRBV5-4 and TRBJ1-1; 8 nucleotides line up with TRBD1. The V and J ends lost 4 bases and 4 bases, in that order; junction bases with no gene match: 3. This CDR3 contains 13 residues. Germline V CDR1 and CDR2: SGHNT, YYREEE (reference sequence). CDR3 amino acids: CASSRGQGTEAFF. CDR3 coding DNA: TGTGCCAGCAGCCGAGGACAGGGCACTGAAGCTTTCTTT.

V gene TRBV9 combines with J gene TRBJ2-2; a weak D match, TRBD1 (5 bases). CDR1 is SGDLS, CDR2 YYNGEE, per germline. This CDR3 spans 14 amino acids. Trimming took 6 bases from V and 4 from J, leaving 13 bases between them. The CDR3: CASTWGRITGELFF. The CDR3 DNA is TGTGCCAGCACCTGGGGCCGCATCACCGGGGAGCTGTTTTTT.

The V call is TRBV5-6, the J call TRBJ1-2; D might be TRBD1 (6 bases). The V end lost 2 bases, the J end lost 0 bases, and 14 bases lay between the germline ends. The CDR3 extends over 16 amino acids. Germline V CDR1 and CDR2: SGHDT, YYEEEE. CDR3 coding DNA: TGTGCCAGCAGCTTACAAGGGGGAGAGTCTAACTATGGCTACACCTTC. Its translation is CASSLQGGESNYGYTF. Using reference TRBV5-6 and TRBJ1-2 for the parts outside the CDR3, the full variable domain is DAGVTQSPTHLIKTRGQQVTLRCSPKSGHDTVSWYQQALGQGPQFIFQYYEEEERQRGNFPDRFSGHQFPNYSSELNVNALLLGDSALYLCASSLQGGESNYGYTFGSGTRLTVV.

V gene TRBV30 combines with J gene TRBJ2-7; 10 bases are shared with TRBD2. The V gene end was trimmed by 0 bases and the J gene end by 4 bases; junction bases not matched to a gene: 3. The V gene's germline CDR1 is GTSNPN and CDR2 SVGIG (reference sequence). The CDR3 spans 14 residues. In DNA, the CDR3 is TGTGCCTGGAGTGTAGCGGGGGGGCTGTACGAGCAGTACTTC. Its translation: CAWSVAGGLYEQYF.

The chain joins TRBV9 to TRBJ1-4; no clear D. The CDR3 runs to 18 residues. Germline CDR1 and CDR2: SGDLS and YYNGEE. Trimming took off 1 base at V and 5 bases at J, with 21 bases between the two ends. The CDR3 here is CASSVKVPLRTANEKLFF. The CDR3 coding sequence is TGTGCCAGCAGCGTAAAAGTCCCTCTTCGAACAGCCAATGAAAAACTGTTTTTT. The variable domain in full, completed from reference TRBV9 and TRBJ1-4, reads DSGVTQTPKHLITATGQRVTLRCSPRSGDLSVYWYQQSLDQGLQFLIQYYNGEERAKGNILERFSAQQFPDLHSELNLSSLELGDSALYFCASSVKVPLRTANEKLFFGSGTQLSVL.

This clone was seen more than once but under ten times. V is TRBV11-2 and J is TRBJ2-1, with D tentatively TRBD2 (5 bases). V lost 1 base to trimming and J lost 8 bases, with 12 bases between them. Germline CDR1 SGHAT, CDR2 FQNNGV. This CDR3 has 14 residues. Written as DNA, the CDR3 is TGTGCCAGCAGCTTAGCTTTCCGGGGTGATGAGCAGTTCTTC. Translated: CASSLAFRGDEQFF.

The sample holds a few counts of this clone. CDR3 coding DNA: TGTGCCTGGAGTGTAACGGGCGGAGCCAGATTGGCACCCCAGCATTTT. Its protein product is CAWSVTGGARLAPQHF. The rearrangement links TRBV30 to TRBJ1-5; the D is unclear. CDR1 is GTSNPN, CDR2 SVGIG, per germline (reference sequence). This CDR3 contains 16 residues. V lost 0 bases and J 10 bases, leaving 22 bases between the germline ends.

In this sample, this clone turned up a few times. This chain uses TRBV9 with TRBJ2-3; 8 bases line up with TRBD2. This CDR3 is 19 amino acids long. J lost 0 bases, V lost 4 bases, and 16 bases had no gene match. Germline CDR1 and CDR2: SGDLS and YYNGEE. DNA for the CDR3: TGTGCCAGCAGCCGCGACCAGGGAGTAGCGGGACTTAGCACAGATACGCAGTATTTT. It yields the protein CASSRDQGVAGLSTDTQYF.

This sequence joins TRBV4-2 and TRBJ2-1; D possibly matches TRBD1 or TRBD2 (5 bases each). V shed 2 bases and J shed 0 bases, with 17 bases lying between them. The CDR3 sequence is 18 residues long. CDR1 is LGHNA, CDR2 YNFKEQ, per germline. The CDR3 bases are TGTGCCAGCAGCCAATCCCCAAGGGATGGGGGCTCCTACAATGAGCAGTTCTTC. This gives the protein CASSQSPRDGGSYNEQFF.

The chain is built from TRBV7-2 and TRBJ2-1; D is unresolved. CDR3 length equals 13 residues. Trimming removed 4 bases from V and 8 bases from J, with 12 bases in between. CDR1 SGHTA and CDR2 FQGNSA come from the germline V gene. The CDR3 sequence: CASSSVRQHEQFF. The CDR3 bases are TGTGCCAGCAGCTCCGTCCGGCAGCATGAGCAGTTCTTC.

This rearrangement joins TRBV28 to TRBJ2-1; 9 positions match TRBD1. Germline lookup yields CDR1 MDHEN and CDR2 SYDVKM. J was trimmed by 6 bases and V by 6 bases; bases with no gene match: 3. This CDR3 is 13 amino acids long. DNA of the CDR3: TGTGCCAGCAGAAAGACAGGGGGCAATGAGCAGTTCTTC. Protein product: CASRKTGGNEQFF.